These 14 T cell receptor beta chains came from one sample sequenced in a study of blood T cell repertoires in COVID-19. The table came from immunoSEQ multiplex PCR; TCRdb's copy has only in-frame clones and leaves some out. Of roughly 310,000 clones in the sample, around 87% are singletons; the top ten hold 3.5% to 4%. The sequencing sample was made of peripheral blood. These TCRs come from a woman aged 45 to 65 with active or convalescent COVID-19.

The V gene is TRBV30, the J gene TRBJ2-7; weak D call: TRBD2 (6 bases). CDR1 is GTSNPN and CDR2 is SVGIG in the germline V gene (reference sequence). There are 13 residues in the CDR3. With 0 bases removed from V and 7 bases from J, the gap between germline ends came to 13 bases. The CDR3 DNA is TGTGCCTGGAGTGTGGTGGCCGCGGGGGAGCAGTACTTC. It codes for CAWSVVAAGEQYF.

The CDR3 loop is CASSPATSITDTQYF. In nucleotides, the CDR3 is TGTGCCAGCAGCCCCGCGACTAGCATCACAGATACGCAGTATTTT. This chain connects TRBV7-9 to TRBJ2-3; 7 nucleotides line up with TRBD2. CDR1 SEHNR and CDR2 FQNEAQ come from the germline V gene (reference sequence). The length of the CDR3 is 15 residues. V was clipped by 5 bases and J by 2 bases; unmatched bases: 7.

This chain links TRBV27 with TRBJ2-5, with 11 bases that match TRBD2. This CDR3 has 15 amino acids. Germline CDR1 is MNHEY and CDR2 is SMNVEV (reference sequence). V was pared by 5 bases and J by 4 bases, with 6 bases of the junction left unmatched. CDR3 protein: CASSPVSGGAETQYF. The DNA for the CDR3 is TGTGCCAGCAGTCCCGTTAGCGGGGGGGCAGAGACCCAGTACTTC.

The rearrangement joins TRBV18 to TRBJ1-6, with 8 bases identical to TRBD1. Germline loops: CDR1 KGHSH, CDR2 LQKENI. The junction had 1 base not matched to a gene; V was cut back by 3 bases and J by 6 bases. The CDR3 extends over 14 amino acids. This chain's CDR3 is CASSPDRGNSPLHF. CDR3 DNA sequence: TGTGCCAGCTCACCTGACAGGGGTAATTCACCCCTCCACTTT.

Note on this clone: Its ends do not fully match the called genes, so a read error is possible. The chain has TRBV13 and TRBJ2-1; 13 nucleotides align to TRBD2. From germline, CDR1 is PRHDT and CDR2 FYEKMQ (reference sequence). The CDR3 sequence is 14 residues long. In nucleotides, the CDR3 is TGTGCCAGCAGCACCGGACTAGCGGGGGAGAAGTCAGTCTTC. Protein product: CASSTGLAGEKSVF.

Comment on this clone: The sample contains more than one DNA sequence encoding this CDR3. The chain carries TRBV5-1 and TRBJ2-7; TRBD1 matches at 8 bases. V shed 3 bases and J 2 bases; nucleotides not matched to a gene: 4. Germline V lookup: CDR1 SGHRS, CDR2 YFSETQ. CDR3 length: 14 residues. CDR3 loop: CASSSGTGTYEQYF. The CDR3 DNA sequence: TGCGCCAGCAGCTCAGGGACAGGAACCTACGAGCAGTACTTC.

The CDR3, as DNA: TGTGCCAGCAGTACTAAGGACTTTGGCGACACTGAAGCTTTCTTT. Its translation is CASSTKDFGDTEAFF. The chain is built from TRBV27 and TRBJ1-1; no firm D call. The germline V gene encodes CDR1 MNHEY and CDR2 SMNVEV (reference sequence). Trimming left V 5 bases short and J 3 bases short, with 16 bases between. The CDR3 covers 15 residues.

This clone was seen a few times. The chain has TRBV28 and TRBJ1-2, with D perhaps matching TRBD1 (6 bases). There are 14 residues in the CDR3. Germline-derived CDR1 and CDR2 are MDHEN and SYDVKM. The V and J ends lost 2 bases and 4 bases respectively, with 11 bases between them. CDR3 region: CASSLTGYAYGYTF. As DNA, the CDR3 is TGTGCCAGCAGTTTAACAGGGTATGCCTATGGCTACACCTTC.

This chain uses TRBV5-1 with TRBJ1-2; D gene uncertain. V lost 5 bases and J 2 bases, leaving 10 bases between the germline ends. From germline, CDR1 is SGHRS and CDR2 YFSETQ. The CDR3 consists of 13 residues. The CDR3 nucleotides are TGCGCCAGCAGAGAAGGCGGAAACTATGGCTACACCTTC. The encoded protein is CASREGGNYGYTF. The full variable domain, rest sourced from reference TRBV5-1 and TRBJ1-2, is KAGVTQTPRYLIKTRGQQVTLSCSPISGHRSVSWYQQTPGQGLQFLFEYFSETQRNKGNFPGRFSGRQFSNSRSEMNVSTLELGDSALYLCASREGGNYGYTFGSGTRLTVV.

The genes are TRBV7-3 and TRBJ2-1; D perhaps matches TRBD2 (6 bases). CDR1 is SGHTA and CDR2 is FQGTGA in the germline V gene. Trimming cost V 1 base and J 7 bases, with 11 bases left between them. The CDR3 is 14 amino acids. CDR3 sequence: CASSLRRDANEQFF. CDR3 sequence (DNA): TGTGCCAGCAGCTTAAGGCGGGATGCTAATGAGCAGTTCTTC.

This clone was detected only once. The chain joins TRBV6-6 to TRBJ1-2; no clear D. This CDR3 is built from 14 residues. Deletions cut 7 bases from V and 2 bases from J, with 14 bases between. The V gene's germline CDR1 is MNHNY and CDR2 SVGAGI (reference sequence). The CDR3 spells CASNFERLNYGYTF. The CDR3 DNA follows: TGTGCCAGCAACTTTGAGCGCCTAAACTATGGCTACACCTTC.

CDR3 sequence: CASSLGSSGNTIYF. The CDR3 DNA reads as TGTGCCAGCAGCTTGGGCAGCTCTGGAAACACCATATATTTT. The rearrangement uses TRBV5-4 and TRBJ1-3; no clear D gene. Germline CDR1 is SGHNT and CDR2 is YYREEE (reference sequence). The CDR3 runs to 14 residues. The V and J ends lost 0 bases and 0 bases respectively, with 4 bases between them.

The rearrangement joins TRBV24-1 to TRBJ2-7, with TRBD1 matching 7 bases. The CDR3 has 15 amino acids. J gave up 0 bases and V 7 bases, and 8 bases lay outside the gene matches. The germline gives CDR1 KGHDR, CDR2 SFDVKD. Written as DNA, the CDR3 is TGTGCCACCAGCCGATCCGGGACAGCCTCCTACGAGCAGTACTTC. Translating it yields CATSRSGTASYEQYF.

This CDR3 reads CATSGIQEETQYF. The CDR3, as DNA: TGTGCCACCAGTGGCATACAAGAAGAGACCCAGTACTTC. This sequence joins TRBV24-1 and TRBJ2-5, with D uncertain. This CDR3 has 13 residues. Germline values: CDR1 KGHDR, CDR2 SFDVKD. V dropped 5 bases and J dropped 3 bases, with 9 bases sitting between them.